The 27 T cell receptor beta chains below all came from one sample that was sequenced in a study of blood T cells in healthy people across ages. The authors ran a second PCR of roughly 6 to 12 cycles using a sample-barcoded 5' primer and a J-beta primer mix. TCRdb processed the 5' RACE reads anew with MiXCR; each CDR3 protein has one entry. The sample contains about 730,000 distinct CDR3 sequences, about 42% of which appear only once. The specimen sequenced was blood. These receptors were obtained from a woman aged 55 to 70 in good health.

Ten or more counts support this clonotype. The V call is TRBV5-5, the J call TRBJ2-1; D remains ambiguous. The CDR3 consists of 11 residues. With 2 bases removed from V and 10 bases from J, the gap between germline ends came to 7 bases. Germline CDR1 and CDR2: SGHKS and YYEKEE (reference sequence). For the CDR3, the DNA is TGTGCCAGCAGCTTAGAATACGAGCAGTTCTTC. Its translation is CASSLEYEQFF.

The chain has TRBV5-1 and TRBJ2-5; no reliable D call. The J call may be mistaken, given a closer DNA end match to TRBJ2-7. The V gene's germline CDR1 is SGHRS and CDR2 YFSETQ. The CDR3 sequence is 14 residues long. CDR3 in DNA: TGCGCCAGCAGCATCGACATGGGCTACTACGAGCAGTACTTC. Translating it yields CASSIDMGYYEQYF.

V is TRBV7-2 and J is TRBJ2-7, with D tentatively TRBD2 (6 bases). Germline V gene sequence: CDR1 SGHTA, CDR2 FQGNSA. This CDR3 has 18 residues. V lost 5 bases to trimming and J lost 3 bases, with 26 bases between them. The CDR3 spells CASSKRTTRKDGGYEQYF. In nucleotides, the CDR3 is TGTGCCAGCAGCAAACGGACGACTAGAAAAGATGGGGGCTACGAGCAGTACTTC.

This clonotype appeared a few times. The rearrangement links TRBV4-3 to TRBJ2-2; D gene unclear. V was pared by 0 bases and J by 8 bases, with 7 bases between. The CDR3 sequence is 13 residues long. Germline lookup yields CDR1 LGHNA and CDR2 YSLEER. CDR3 loop: CASSQDQWGELFF. CDR3 bases: TGCGCCAGCAGCCAAGATCAATGGGGGGAGCTGTTTTTT.

This chain links TRBV28 with TRBJ1-5, with D uncertain. V was pared by 6 bases and J by 0 bases, with 9 bases between. The CDR3 totals 14 residues. Germline CDR1 MDHEN, CDR2 SYDVKM. The CDR3, as DNA: TGTGCCAGCAGGTCGGGGAATAGCAATCAGCCCCAGCATTTT. Its translation: CASRSGNSNQPQHF. Combining the CDR3 with reference TRBV28 and TRBJ1-5 gives the whole variable domain DVKVTQSSRYLVKRTGEKVFLECVQDMDHENMFWYRQDPGLGLRLIYFSYDVKMKEKGDIPEGYSVSREKKERFSLILESASTNQTSMYLCASRSGNSNQPQHFGDGTRLSIL.

The table lists this clonotype with a few counts. The chain couples TRBV5-1 to TRBJ1-6; unclear D gene. Trimming took 0 bases from V and 7 from J, leaving 8 bases between them. Germline CDR1 is SGHRS and CDR2 is YFSETQ. CDR3 size: 14 residues. The CDR3 protein is CASSLERLNSPLHF. The CDR3 DNA follows: TGCGCCAGCAGCTTGGAGAGGTTGAATTCACCCCTCCACTTT.

J is TRBJ2-2 and V is TRBV29-1; TRBD1 is a possible D gene (5 bases). The V end was cut by 7 bases, the J end by 1 base, with 7 bases between. Germline lookup yields CDR1 SQVTM and CDR2 ANQGSEA. The CDR3 length is 12 residues. CDR3: CSATENTGELFF. CDR3 coding DNA: TGCAGCGCGACAGAGAACACCGGGGAGCTGTTTTTT.

V gene TRBV2 combines with J gene TRBJ1-2; TRBD1 might be the D (5 bases). The CDR3 is made up of 13 amino acids. With 6 bases removed from V and 2 bases from J, the gap between germline ends came to 10 bases. Looked up from germline, CDR1 is SNHLY and CDR2 is FYNNEI. For the CDR3, the DNA is TGTGCCAGCAGACCCGACAGAAACTATGGCTACACCTTC. Amino acids: CASRPDRNYGYTF.

This clonotype was observed a handful of times. The chain couples TRBV7-7 to TRBJ2-5; possible D gene TRBD2, 5 bases. Germline CDR1 SSHAT, CDR2 FNYEAQ (reference sequence). Trimming removed 0 bases at V and 11 bases at J, with 13 bases between. The CDR3 extends over 13 amino acids. The CDR3 sequence: CASSLAAGDEQYF. The CDR3 coding sequence is TGTGCCAGCAGCTTAGCGGCGGGCGATGAGCAGTACTTC.

This clonotype occurred many times. The V gene is TRBV29-1, the J gene TRBJ2-1, with 10 bases fitting TRBD2. The germline CDR1 and CDR2 sequences are SQVTM and ANQGSEA. This CDR3 has 19 amino acids. The V and J ends lost 8 bases and 0 bases, in that order; junction bases with no gene match: 19. The CDR3 DNA follows: TGCAGCCCCGAAGAGTCGGGACTAGCGCCCGCCAGCTCCTACAATGAGCAGTTCTTC. Its translation is CSPEESGLAPASSYNEQFF.

The chain employs TRBV30 and TRBJ2-7, with D perhaps matching TRBD2 (5 bases). The CDR3 length is 11 residues. V was clipped by 5 bases and J by 7 bases, with 12 bases between them. Germline lookup yields CDR1 GTSNPN and CDR2 SVGIG (reference sequence). The CDR3 loop reads CAWGGGTEQYF. CDR3 bases: TGTGCCTGGGGAGGAGGCACGGAGCAGTACTTC.

The table lists this clonotype with a count of one. The chain recombines TRBV4-3 with TRBJ2-5; 11 positions agree with TRBD2. In germline, CDR1 is LGHNA, CDR2 YSLEER. This CDR3 has 18 residues. Germline trimming cut 5 bases from V and 7 bases from J; bases unmatched to any gene: 18. CDR3 sequence: CASSAGGSSGRKAGTQYF. Written as DNA, the CDR3 is TGCGCCAGCAGCGCCGGCGGCTCTAGCGGGAGGAAGGCGGGGACCCAGTACTTC.

The chain has TRBV9 and TRBJ2-7; 9 bases match TRBD1. The DNA end is a closer match to TRBJ2-5, so the J assignment may be wrong. This CDR3 comprises 16 residues. CDR1 is SGDLS, CDR2 YYNGEE, per germline. CDR3 sequence: CASSVLGQGGRETQYF. For the CDR3, the DNA is TGTGCCAGCAGCGTCTTGGGACAGGGAGGTCGCGAGACCCAGTACTTC.

The chain uses TRBV7-3 and TRBJ1-1; D ambiguous. CDR1 is SGHTA and CDR2 is FQGTGA in the germline V gene. The CDR3 runs 15 residues. Trimming took 1 base from V and 7 from J, leaving 16 bases between them. The chain's CDR3 is CASSLSSRTSSEAFF. CDR3 DNA sequence: TGTGCCAGCAGCTTAAGTAGCCGGACTTCTAGTGAAGCTTTCTTT.

As DNA, the CDR3 is TGTGCCAGCAGTGCAAAGGGGCCGACGTCCGAGCAGTACTTC. Amino acid sequence: CASSAKGPTSEQYF. The gene calls are TRBV6-1 and TRBJ2-5; perhaps TRBD1 as D (5 bases). The end of the DNA aligns better with TRBJ2-7, so the J call may be wrong. CDR1 and CDR2 (germline): MNHNS, SASEGT. The CDR3 covers 14 residues.

This rearrangement joins TRBV20-1 to TRBJ2-5; D possibly corresponds to TRBD2 (5 bases). There are 13 residues in the CDR3. CDR1 is DFQATT, CDR2 SNEGSKA, per germline (reference sequence). Trimming cost V 4 bases and J 4 bases, with 13 bases left between them. This CDR3 is CSAKAREGETQYF. In DNA form, the CDR3 reads TGCAGTGCTAAGGCGAGAGAGGGAGAGACCCAGTACTTC.

This clonotype showed up just a few times. The chain recombines TRBV9 with TRBJ2-5; 10 bases line up with TRBD2. The ends lost 0 bases at V and 5 bases at J; junction bases unmatched: 4. Germline V gene data show CDR1 as SGDLS and CDR2 as YYNGEE. This CDR3 has 15 amino acids. CDR3 in amino acids: CASSVGNSGGETQYF. In DNA form, the CDR3 reads TGTGCCAGCAGCGTAGGGAATAGCGGGGGGGAGACCCAGTACTTC.

CDR3 residues: CSAGRSTDTQYF. The CDR3, as DNA: TGCAGCGCAGGGAGGTCCACAGATACGCAGTATTTT. The chain links TRBV29-1 to TRBJ2-3, with D perhaps matching TRBD2 (6 bases). The CDR3 is made up of 12 amino acids. The V gene's germline CDR1 is SQVTM and CDR2 ANQGSEA. V was trimmed by 7 bases and J by 2 bases, leaving 10 bases between them.

The chain links TRBV12-3 or TRBV12-4 to TRBJ2-7, with D perhaps matching TRBD2 (5 bases). The length of the CDR3 is 15 residues. Trimming pared 4 bases from V and 4 bases from J, leaving 17 bases between. The CDR3: CASSSPVEGGYEQYF. The CDR3 coding sequence is TGTGCCAGCAGTTCCCCCGTAGAGGGCGGATACGAGCAGTACTTC.

This clonotype was counted only a few times. This chain connects TRBV12-3 or TRBV12-4 to TRBJ1-2; no firm D call. The CDR3 length is 12 residues. V lost 3 bases and J lost 1, with 3 bases in between. CDR3 protein: CASSFNNYGYTF. Here the CDR3 DNA reads TGTGCCAGCAGTTTTAATAACTATGGCTACACCTTC.

The rearrangement uses TRBV7-2 and TRBJ2-3, with 12 bases identical to TRBD2. The CDR3 is made up of 15 amino acids. V dropped 5 bases and J dropped 4; count of bases not matched to a gene: 4. Germline V gene lookup returns CDR1 SGHTA and CDR2 FQGNSA. The CDR3 here is CASSLASGRADTQYF. DNA of the CDR3: TGTGCCAGCAGCCTTGCTAGCGGGAGGGCAGATACGCAGTATTTT.

J is TRBJ2-7 and V is TRBV27; D may be TRBD1 (5 bases). CDR1 MNHEY and CDR2 SMNVEV come from the germline V gene (reference sequence). The V and J ends lost 5 bases and 3 bases respectively, with 26 bases between them. The CDR3 is made up of 18 amino acids. The CDR3 spells CASSPKSPLVGAYYEQYF. In DNA form, the CDR3 reads TGTGCCAGCAGTCCAAAAAGCCCCCTAGTAGGGGCTTACTACGAGCAGTACTTC.

About this clonotype itself: At one of its ends the junction is not consistent with the germline gene, which may arise from a read error. The chain links TRBV24-1 to TRBJ2-1, with a tentative D call TRBD2 (5 bases). The CDR3 has 14 residues. Germline CDR1 reads KGHDR; CDR2 reads SFDVKD. The CDR3 loop reads CAASEAVSLNEQFF. CDR3 in DNA: TGTGCCGCCAGTGAAGCGGTTTCCCTTAATGAGCAGTTCTTC.

This chain connects TRBV12-3 or TRBV12-4 to TRBJ1-5; maybe TRBD1 (5 bases). The CDR3 extends over 14 amino acids. Trimming took 6 bases from V and 4 from J, leaving 13 bases between them. The CDR3 DNA reads TGTGCCAGCAGGCCCCGGGACGGAAATCAGCCCCAGCATTTT. This gives the protein CASRPRDGNQPQHF.

This clonotype was seen only once. The CDR3 DNA sequence: TGTGCCAGCATCCAGACTAGCGGGGGCCTCAACTCCTACAATGAGCAGTTCTTC. The encoded protein is CASIQTSGGLNSYNEQFF. V and J are TRBV6-1 and TRBJ2-1, with TRBD2 matching over 12 bases. Germline-derived CDR1 and CDR2 are MNHNS and SASEGT. V trimming: 7 bases; J trimming: 0 bases; junction bases outside the gene matches: 10. This CDR3 is built from 18 residues.

This clonotype was detected only a few times. The chain uses TRBV27 and TRBJ1-5; the D is unclear. The germline V gene has CDR1 MNHEY and CDR2 SMNVEV (reference sequence). This CDR3 is 13 amino acids long. Between the trimmed V and J ends, which lost 5 bases and 3 bases, there was a span of 8 bases. The CDR3 nucleotides read TGTGCCAGCAGTCTCGGATACAATCAGCCCCAGCATTTT. Its translation: CASSLGYNQPQHF.

This clonotype has more than one count but fewer than ten. J is TRBJ2-3 and V is TRBV4-2; 13 nucleotides align to TRBD2. Trimming cost V 0 bases and J 2 bases; bases outside gene matches: 14. The germline gives CDR1 LGHNA, CDR2 YNFKEQ. The CDR3 runs to 21 residues. The CDR3 loop reads CASSQDSQGLAGKQNTDTQYF. The CDR3 DNA is TGTGCCAGCAGCCAAGATTCCCAGGGACTAGCGGGGAAACAAAACACAGATACGCAGTATTTT.